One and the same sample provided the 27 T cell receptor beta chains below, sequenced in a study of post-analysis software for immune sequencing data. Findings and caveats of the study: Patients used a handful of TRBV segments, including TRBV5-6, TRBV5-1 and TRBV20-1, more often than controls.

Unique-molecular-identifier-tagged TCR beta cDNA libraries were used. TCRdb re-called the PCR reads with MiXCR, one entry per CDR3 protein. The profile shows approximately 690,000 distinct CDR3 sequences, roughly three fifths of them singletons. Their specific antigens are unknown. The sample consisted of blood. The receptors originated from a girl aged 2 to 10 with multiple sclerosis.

In DNA, the CDR3 is TGCAGCGTTGCGACAGGGGGCTTAGATACGCAGTATTTT. This encodes CSVATGGLDTQYF. The chain couples TRBV29-1 to TRBJ2-3, with 10 positions matching TRBD1. The trim removed 4 bases at V and 5 bases at J, leaving 3 bases unmatched. The CDR3 contains 13 residues. Germline V gene lookup returns CDR1 SQVTM and CDR2 ANQGSEA.

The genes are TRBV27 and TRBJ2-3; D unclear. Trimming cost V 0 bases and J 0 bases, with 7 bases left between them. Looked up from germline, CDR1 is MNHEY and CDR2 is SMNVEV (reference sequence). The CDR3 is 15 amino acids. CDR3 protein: CASSLSVGSTDTQYF. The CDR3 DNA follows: TGTGCCAGCAGTTTATCGGTAGGGAGCACAGATACGCAGTATTTT.

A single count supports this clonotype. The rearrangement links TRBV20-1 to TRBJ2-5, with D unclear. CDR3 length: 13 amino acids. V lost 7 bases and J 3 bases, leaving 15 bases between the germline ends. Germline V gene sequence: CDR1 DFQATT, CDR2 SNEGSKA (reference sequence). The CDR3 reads CSGLAFRKETQYF. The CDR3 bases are TGCAGTGGGTTGGCCTTCCGTAAAGAGACCCAGTACTTC.

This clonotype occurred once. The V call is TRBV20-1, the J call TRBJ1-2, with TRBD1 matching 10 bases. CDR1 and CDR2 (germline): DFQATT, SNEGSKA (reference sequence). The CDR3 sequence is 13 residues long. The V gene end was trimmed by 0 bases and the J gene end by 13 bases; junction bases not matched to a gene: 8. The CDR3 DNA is TGCAGTGCTAGAGATGGGACAGGGGTGACCAGCACCTTC. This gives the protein CSARDGTGVTSTF.

The CDR3 DNA reads as TGTGCCAGCAGCCTAGGACTAGCGGGGCTCCACCAAGAGACCCAGTACTTC. This gives the protein CASSLGLAGLHQETQYF. V and J are TRBV12-3 or TRBV12-4 and TRBJ2-5; 12 bases line up with TRBD2. The trim removed 6 bases at V and 0 bases at J, leaving 8 bases unmatched. The CDR3 extends over 17 amino acids.

Here the CDR3 reads CSAGGGFSTDTQYF. The CDR3 coding sequence is TGCAGTGCGGGGGGCGGGTTTAGCACAGATACGCAGTATTTT. V usage is TRBV20-1 and J usage is TRBJ2-3; perhaps D is TRBD1 or TRBD2 (6 bases each). The V end was cut by 6 bases, the J end by 0 bases, with 13 bases between. CDR3 length: 14 residues. Germline lookup yields CDR1 DFQATT and CDR2 SNEGSKA (reference sequence).

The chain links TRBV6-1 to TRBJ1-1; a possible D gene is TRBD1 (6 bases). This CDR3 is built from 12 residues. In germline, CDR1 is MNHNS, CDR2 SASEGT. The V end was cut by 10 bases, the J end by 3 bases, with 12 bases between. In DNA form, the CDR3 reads TGTGCCACCGCGGACAGCTACACTGAAGCTTTCTTT. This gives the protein CATADSYTEAFF.

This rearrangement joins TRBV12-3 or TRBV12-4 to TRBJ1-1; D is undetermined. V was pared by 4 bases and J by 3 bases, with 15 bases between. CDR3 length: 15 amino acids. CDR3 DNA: TGTGCCAGCAGTTCAATGGACCCACGGGACACTGAAGCTTTCTTT. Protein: CASSSMDPRDTEAFF.

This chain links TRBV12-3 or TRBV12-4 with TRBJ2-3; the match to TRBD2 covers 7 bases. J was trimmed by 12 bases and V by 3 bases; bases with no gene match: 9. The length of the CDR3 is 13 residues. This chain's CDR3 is CASSLQDRGLQYF. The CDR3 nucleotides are TGTGCCAGCAGTTTGCAGGACCGGGGACTACAGTATTTT.

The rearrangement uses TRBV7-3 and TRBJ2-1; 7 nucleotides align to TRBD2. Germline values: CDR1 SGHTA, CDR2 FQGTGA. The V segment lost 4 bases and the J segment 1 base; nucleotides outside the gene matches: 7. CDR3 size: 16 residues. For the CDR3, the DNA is TGTGCCAGCAGCTGGTTCGGCGGGAGTTCCTACAATGAGCAGTTCTTC. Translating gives CASSWFGGSSYNEQFF.

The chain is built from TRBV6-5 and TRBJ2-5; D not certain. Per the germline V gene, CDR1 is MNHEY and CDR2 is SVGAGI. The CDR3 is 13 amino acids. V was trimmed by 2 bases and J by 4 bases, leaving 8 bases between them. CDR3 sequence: CASSYLEGETQYF. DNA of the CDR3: TGTGCCAGCAGTTACCTTGAAGGAGAGACCCAGTACTTC.

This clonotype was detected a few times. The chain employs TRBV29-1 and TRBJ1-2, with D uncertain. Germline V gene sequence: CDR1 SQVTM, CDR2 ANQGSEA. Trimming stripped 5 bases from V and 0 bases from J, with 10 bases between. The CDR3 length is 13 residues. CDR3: CSVYLKPNYGYTF. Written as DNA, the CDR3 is TGCAGCGTTTACCTAAAACCTAACTATGGCTACACCTTC.

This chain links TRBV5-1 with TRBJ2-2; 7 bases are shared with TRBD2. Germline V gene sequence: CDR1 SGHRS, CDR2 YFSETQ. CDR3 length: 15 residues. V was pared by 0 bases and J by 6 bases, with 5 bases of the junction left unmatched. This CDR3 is CASSLVAGDAGELFF. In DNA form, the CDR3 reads TGCGCCAGCAGCTTGGTGGCGGGAGACGCCGGGGAGCTGTTTTTT.

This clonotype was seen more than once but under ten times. The CDR3 sequence is CASSFHDRVVDGYTF. The CDR3 DNA reads TGTGCCAGCAGCTTCCACGACAGGGTTGTGGATGGCTACACCTTC. V gene TRBV3-1 combines with J gene TRBJ1-2; 7 positions match TRBD1. Germline V gives CDR1 LGHDT, CDR2 YNNKEL (reference sequence). The CDR3 loop spans 15 amino acids. V lost 5 bases, J lost 6 bases, and 12 bases stayed unmatched.

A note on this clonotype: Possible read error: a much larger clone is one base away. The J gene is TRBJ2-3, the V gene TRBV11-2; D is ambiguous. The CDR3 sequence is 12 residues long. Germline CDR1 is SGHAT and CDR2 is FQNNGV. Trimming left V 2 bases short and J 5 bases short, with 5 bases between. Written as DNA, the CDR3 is TGTGCCAGCAGCTTAATGGGAGATACGCAGTATTTT. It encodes CASSLMGDTQYF.

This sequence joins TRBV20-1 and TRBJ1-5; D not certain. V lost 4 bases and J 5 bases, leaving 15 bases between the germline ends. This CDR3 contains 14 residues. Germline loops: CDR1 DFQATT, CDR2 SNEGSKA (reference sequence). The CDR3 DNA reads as TGCAGTGCTACCCCGGGCGTTACCGATCAGCCCCAGCATTTT. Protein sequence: CSATPGVTDQPQHF.

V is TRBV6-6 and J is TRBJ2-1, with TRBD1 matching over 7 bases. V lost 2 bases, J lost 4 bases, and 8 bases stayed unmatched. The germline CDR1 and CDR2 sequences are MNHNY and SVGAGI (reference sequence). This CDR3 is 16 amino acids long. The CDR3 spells CASSYPTGTLYNEQFF. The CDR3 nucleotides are TGTGCCAGCAGTTACCCGACAGGGACCCTTTACAATGAGCAGTTCTTC.

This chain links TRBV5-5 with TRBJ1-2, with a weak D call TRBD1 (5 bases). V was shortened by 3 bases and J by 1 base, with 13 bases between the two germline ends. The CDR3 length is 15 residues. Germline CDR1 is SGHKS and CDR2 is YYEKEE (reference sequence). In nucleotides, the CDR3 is TGTGCCAGCAGCTCCCCGGGGGGGAGTAACTATGGCTACACCTTC. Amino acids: CASSSPGGSNYGYTF.

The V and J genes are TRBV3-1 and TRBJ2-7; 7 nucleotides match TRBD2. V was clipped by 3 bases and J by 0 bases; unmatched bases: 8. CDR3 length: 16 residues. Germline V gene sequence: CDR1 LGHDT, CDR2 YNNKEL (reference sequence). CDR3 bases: TGTGCCAGCAGCCAGTTGGGCGGGAGCTACTCCTACGAGCAGTACTTC. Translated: CASSQLGGSYSYEQYF.

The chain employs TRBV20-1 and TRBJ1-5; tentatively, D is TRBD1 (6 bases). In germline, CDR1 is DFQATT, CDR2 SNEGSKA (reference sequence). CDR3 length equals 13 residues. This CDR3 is CSANNRVSQPQHF. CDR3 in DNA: TGCAGCGCGAACAACAGGGTATCTCAGCCCCAGCATTTT.

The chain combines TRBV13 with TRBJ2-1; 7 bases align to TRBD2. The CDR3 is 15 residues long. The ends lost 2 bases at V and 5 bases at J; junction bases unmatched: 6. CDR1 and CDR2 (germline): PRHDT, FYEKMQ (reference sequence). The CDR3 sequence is CASSLNQRGHNEQFF. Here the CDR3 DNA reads TGTGCCAGCAGCTTAAACCAGCGGGGCCACAATGAGCAGTTCTTC.

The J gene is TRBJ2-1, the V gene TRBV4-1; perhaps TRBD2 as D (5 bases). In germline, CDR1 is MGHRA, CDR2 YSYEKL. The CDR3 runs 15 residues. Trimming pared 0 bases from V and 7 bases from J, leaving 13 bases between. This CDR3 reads CASSQDLGLANEQFF. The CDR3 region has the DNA TGCGCCAGCAGCCAAGATTTAGGGCTAGCAAATGAGCAGTTCTTC.

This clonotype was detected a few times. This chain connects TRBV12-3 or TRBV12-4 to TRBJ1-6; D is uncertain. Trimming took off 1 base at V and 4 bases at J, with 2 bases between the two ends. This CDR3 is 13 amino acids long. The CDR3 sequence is CASSLDYNSPLHF. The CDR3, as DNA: TGTGCCAGCAGTTTAGATTATAATTCACCCCTCCACTTT.

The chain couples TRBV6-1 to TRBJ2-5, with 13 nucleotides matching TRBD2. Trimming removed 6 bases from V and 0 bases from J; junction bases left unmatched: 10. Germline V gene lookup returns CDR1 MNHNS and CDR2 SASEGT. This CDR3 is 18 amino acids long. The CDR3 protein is CASRDGTSGVRYQETQYF. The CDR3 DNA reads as TGTGCCAGCAGAGACGGGACTAGCGGGGTCAGGTACCAAGAGACCCAGTACTTC.

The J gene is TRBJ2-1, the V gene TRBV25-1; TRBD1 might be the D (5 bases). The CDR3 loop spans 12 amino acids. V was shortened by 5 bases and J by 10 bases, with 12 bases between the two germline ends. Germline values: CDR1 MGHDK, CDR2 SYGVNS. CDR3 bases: TGTGCCAGCAGTTTCAGGGCAGGCGAGCAGTTCTTC. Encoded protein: CASSFRAGEQFF.

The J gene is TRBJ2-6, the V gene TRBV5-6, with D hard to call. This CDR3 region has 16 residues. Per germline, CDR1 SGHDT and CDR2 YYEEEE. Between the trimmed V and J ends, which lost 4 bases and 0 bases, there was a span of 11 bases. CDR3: CASSLNGNSGANVLTF. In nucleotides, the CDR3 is TGTGCCAGCAGCCTTAACGGAAACTCTGGGGCCAACGTCCTGACTTTC.

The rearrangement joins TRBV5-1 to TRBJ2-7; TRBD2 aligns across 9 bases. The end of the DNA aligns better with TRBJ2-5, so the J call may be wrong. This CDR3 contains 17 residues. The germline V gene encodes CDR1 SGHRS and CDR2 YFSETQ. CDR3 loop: CASSPRPIAGVGETQYF. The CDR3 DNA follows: TGCGCCAGCAGTCCCCGGCCAATAGCGGGAGTCGGAGAGACCCAGTACTTC.